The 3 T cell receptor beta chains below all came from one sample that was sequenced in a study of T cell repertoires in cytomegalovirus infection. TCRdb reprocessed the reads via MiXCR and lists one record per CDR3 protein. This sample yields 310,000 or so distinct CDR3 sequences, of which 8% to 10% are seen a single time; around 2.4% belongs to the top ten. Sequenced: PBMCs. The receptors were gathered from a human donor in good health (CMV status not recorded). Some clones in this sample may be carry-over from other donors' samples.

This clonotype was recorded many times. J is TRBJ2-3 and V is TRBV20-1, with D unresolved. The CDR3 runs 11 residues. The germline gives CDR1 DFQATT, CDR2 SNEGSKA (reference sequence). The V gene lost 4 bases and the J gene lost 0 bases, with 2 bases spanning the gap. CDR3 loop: CSATSTDTQYF. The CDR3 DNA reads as TGCAGTGCTACTAGCACAGATACGCAGTATTTT.

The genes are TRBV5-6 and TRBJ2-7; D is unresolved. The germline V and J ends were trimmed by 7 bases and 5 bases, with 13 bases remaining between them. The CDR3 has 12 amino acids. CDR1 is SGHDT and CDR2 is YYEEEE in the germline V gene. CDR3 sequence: CASERAAHEQYF. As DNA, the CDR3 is TGTGCCAGCGAAAGGGCGGCCCACGAGCAGTACTTC.

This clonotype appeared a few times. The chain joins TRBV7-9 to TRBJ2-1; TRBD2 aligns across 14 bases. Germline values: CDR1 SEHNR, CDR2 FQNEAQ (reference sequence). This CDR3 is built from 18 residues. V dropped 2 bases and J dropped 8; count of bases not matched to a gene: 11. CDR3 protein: CASSLRETSGGAPDEQFF. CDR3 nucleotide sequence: TGTGCCAGCAGCTTACGCGAGACTAGCGGGGGGGCCCCGGATGAGCAGTTCTTC.